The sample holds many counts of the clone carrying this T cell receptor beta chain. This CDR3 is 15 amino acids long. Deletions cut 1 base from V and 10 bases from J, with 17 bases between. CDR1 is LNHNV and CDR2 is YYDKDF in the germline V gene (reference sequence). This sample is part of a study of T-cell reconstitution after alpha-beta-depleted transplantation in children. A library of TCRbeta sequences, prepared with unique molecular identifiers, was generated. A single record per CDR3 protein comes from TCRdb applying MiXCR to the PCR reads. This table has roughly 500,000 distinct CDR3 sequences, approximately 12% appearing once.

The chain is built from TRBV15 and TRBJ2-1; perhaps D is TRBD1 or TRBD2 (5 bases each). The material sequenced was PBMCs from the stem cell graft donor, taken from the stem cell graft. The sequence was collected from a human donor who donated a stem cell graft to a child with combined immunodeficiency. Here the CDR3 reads CATSRGTAGTHEQFF. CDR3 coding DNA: TGTGCCACCAGCAGAGGTACCGCCGGGACCCACGAGCAGTTCTTC.